Below are 6 T cell receptor beta chains sequenced from a single sample in a study of blood T cells in healthy people across ages (dated by TCRdb to about 2015). The method was 5' RACE. TCRdb lists the instrument as Illumina HiSeq 2500. A second PCR of about 7 to 12 cycles was run with a J-beta primer mix and a sample-barcoded 5' primer. The raw public data were reprocessed by TCRdb itself: fastp quality trimming at Q25, MiXCR clonotype calling, in-frame beta chains only. Duplicate CDR3 protein sequences are folded into a single record with the most common DNA and genes. This sample comprises about 840,000 distinct CDR3 sequences, under 35% of them detected only once. The ten largest clones capture roughly 10% of the sample. These same data were also listed under a study on T cells of mothers and their children.

Specimen: blood. Every receptor here comes from a woman aged 40 to 50 in good health.

The CDR3 DNA reads as TGCGCCAGCCAATTATGGCAGAGCTCCTACGAGCAGTACTTC. This translates into CASQLWQSSYEQYF. The rearrangement joins TRBV5-1 to TRBJ2-7; D gene ambiguous. Germline CDR1 and CDR2: SGHRS and YFSETQ. V dropped 7 bases and J dropped 0 bases, with 14 bases sitting between them. The CDR3 loop spans 14 amino acids.

To note about this clonotype: A read error may explain this, as a much larger clone is one base away. This chain connects TRBV7-9 to TRBJ2-4; D unresolved. Germline-derived CDR1 and CDR2 are SEHNR and FQNEAQ (reference sequence). V lost 7 bases and J lost 1, with 14 bases in between. The CDR3 runs 15 residues. The DNA for the CDR3 is TGTGCCAGCAACTCTACCCTAGAGGCCAAAAACATTCAGTACTTC. Translated: CASNSTLEAKNIQYF.

This clonotype was seen many times. V gene TRBV18 combines with J gene TRBJ2-7, with 10 bases that match TRBD1. V was pared by 3 bases and J by 3 bases, with 8 bases of the junction left unmatched. The CDR3 extends over 16 amino acids. CDR1 KGHSH and CDR2 LQKENI come from the germline V gene. The DNA for the CDR3 is TGTGCCAGCTCACCCTTCCCGGGACAGGGGTTCTACGAGCAGTACTTC. Its translation is CASSPFPGQGFYEQYF.

The chain couples TRBV15 to TRBJ2-7; the match to TRBD2 covers 9 bases. The junction had 6 bases not matched to a gene; V was cut back by 9 bases and J by 3 bases. Germline CDR1 LNHNV, CDR2 YYDKDF (reference sequence). This CDR3 contains 13 residues. CDR3 in DNA: TGTGCCACGCGGGGGGGCAACCGCTACGAGCAGTACTTC. It codes for CATRGGNRYEQYF. The full variable domain, its missing parts supplied by reference TRBV15 and TRBJ2-7, is DAMVIQNPRYQVTQFGKPVTLSCSQTLNHNVMYWYQQKSSQAPKLLFHYYDKDFNNEADTPDNFQSRRPNTSFCFLDIRSPGLGDTAMYLCATRGGNRYEQYFGPGTRLTVT.

This sequence joins TRBV20-1 and TRBJ1-1, with a possible D match to TRBD1 (5 bases). Germline CDR1 is DFQATT and CDR2 is SNEGSKA (reference sequence). The CDR3 has 12 amino acids. The CDR3 nucleotides are TGCAGCTTCTCAGGGAATCGCGATGAAGCTTTCTTT. Residues: CSFSGNRDEAFF.

This clonotype occurred a few times. The chain couples TRBV5-6 to TRBJ2-5, with a weak D call TRBD1 (6 bases). The CDR3 spans 15 residues. Trimming removed 1 base from V and 4 bases from J, with 14 bases in between. The germline V gene encodes CDR1 SGHDT and CDR2 YYEEEE. CDR3 bases: TGTGCCAGCAGCTTGTTCAGGGGCCGGAGAGAGACCCAGTACTTC. It codes for CASSLFRGRRETQYF.